The T cell receptor (beta chain) described here comes from a study of tumor and adjacent non-tumor tissue in lung cancer. About the study: The patients, roughly eleven men and four to six women, were roughly 31 to 80 with stage I to III disease.

The template was RNA from unsorted bulk tissue. This clonotype has at least ten counts. TCRbeta libraries were built with three rounds of nested PCR, modified from ARM-PCR. TCRdb reprocessed the multiplex PCR reads with MiXCR, giving one entry per CDR3 protein. The data show tens of thousands of distinct CDR3 sequences, approximately 68% seen once. This receptor was taken from a woman aged 65 to 85 with non-small cell lung cancer. Sequenced input: lung tumor tissue.

Written as DNA, the CDR3 is TGTGCCAGCAGTTACACCCGGGACAGAACCTACGAGCAGTACTTC. This translates into CASSYTRDRTYEQYF. The chain employs TRBV6-1 and TRBJ2-7, with 7 bases lining up with TRBD1. Looked up from germline, CDR1 is MNHNS and CDR2 is SASEGT. This CDR3 contains 15 residues. V lost 5 bases and J lost 2; bases outside the gene matches: 9.